The next 9 T cell receptor beta chains were all read from a single sample in a study of OX40 agonist ivuxolimab in advanced cancers. Assay: immunoSEQ multiplex PCR; the TCRdb copy retains only in-frame clones and omits some. The sample lists about 35,000 clones; around four fifths were seen once. This material consisted of CD4+ or CD8+ T cells sorted from blood, taken in a trial of the OX40 agonist ivuxolimab. These receptors were collected from an adult with an advanced solid tumor such as melanoma, head and neck, liver or kidney cancer.

This clone appeared a few times. CDR3 in amino acids: CASSAAGGNSPLHF. The CDR3 DNA sequence: TGTGCCAGCAGTGCCGCCGGGGGTAATTCACCCCTCCACTTT. The chain carries TRBV6-4 and TRBJ1-6; a weak D match, TRBD1 (5 bases). With 4 bases removed from V and 6 bases from J, the gap between germline ends came to 10 bases. This CDR3 has 14 residues. Germline lookup yields CDR1 MRHNA and CDR2 SNTAGT.

The chain links TRBV14 to TRBJ2-5; 10 nucleotides align to TRBD2. The CDR3 extends over 17 amino acids. Germline CDR1 and CDR2: SGHDN and FVKESK. Losses at the gene ends were 2 bases for V and 0 bases for J; bases not matched to a gene: 6. CDR3 region: CASSQLAGVTYQETQYF. The CDR3 bases are TGTGCCAGCAGCCAACTAGCGGGGGTAACGTACCAAGAGACCCAGTACTTC.

This clone was seen a single time. This sequence joins TRBV9 and TRBJ1-5; D is possibly TRBD1 (5 bases). V lost 0 bases, J lost 4 bases, and 14 bases lay in between. Germline V gene data show CDR1 as SGDLS and CDR2 as YYNGEE. The CDR3 contains 16 residues. The CDR3, as DNA: TGTGCCAGCAGCGTAGATGGCAGGGCATCAAATCAGCCCCAGCATTTT. This gives the protein CASSVDGRASNQPQHF.

This sequence joins TRBV5-5 and TRBJ2-1; D remains unclear. This CDR3 is 13 amino acids long. V lost 0 bases, J lost 1 base, and 2 bases lay in between. Germline CDR1 and CDR2: SGHKS and YYEKEE (reference sequence). The CDR3 DNA reads TGTGCCAGCAGCTTGGGTTCCTACAATGAGCAGTTCTTC. As protein: CASSLGSYNEQFF. Drawing the rest from reference TRBV5-5 and TRBJ2-1, the complete variable domain is DAGVTQSPTHLIKTRGQQVTLRCSPISGHKSVSWYQQVLGQGPQFIFQYYEKEERGRGNFPDRFSARQFPNYSSELNVNALLLGDSALYLCASSLGSYNEQFFGPGTRLTVL.

V and J are TRBV7-3 and TRBJ2-2; D unresolved. V lost 4 bases to trimming and J lost 7 bases, with 10 bases between them. CDR3 length: 13 amino acids. Looked up from germline, CDR1 is SGHTA and CDR2 is FQGTGA. CDR3 sequence reads: CASSSNPLGELFF. As DNA, the CDR3 is TGTGCCAGCAGCTCGAATCCGCTCGGGGAGCTGTTTTTT. The full variable domain, its missing parts supplied by reference TRBV7-3 and TRBJ2-2, is GAGVSQTPSNKVTEKGKYVELRCDPISGHTALYWYRQSLGQGPEFLIYFQGTGAADDSGLPNDRFFAVRPEGSVSTLKIQRTERGDSAVYLCASSSNPLGELFFGEGSRLTVL.

V and J are TRBV6-1 and TRBJ2-7; D unclear. CDR3 size: 13 residues. Germline loops: CDR1 MNHNS, CDR2 SASEGT. V was pared by 3 bases and J by 6 bases, with 12 bases between. The CDR3 DNA reads as TGTGCCAGCAGTGAGTGGGCCCACAGCGAGCAGTACTTC. Translation: CASSEWAHSEQYF.

This chain uses TRBV4-1 with TRBJ1-2; 7 bases agree with TRBD1. Germline CDR1 and CDR2: MGHRA and YSYEKL. The CDR3 length is 20 residues. The trim removed 0 bases at V and 8 bases at J, leaving 24 bases unmatched. CDR3 sequence: CASSQDLVGTAAQSPEGYTF. The DNA of the CDR3 is TGCGCCAGCAGCCAAGATCTTGTCGGGACAGCTGCCCAGAGCCCCGAAGGCTACACCTTC.

This clone was seen only a few times. The chain couples TRBV10-2 to TRBJ1-1; D is undetermined. CDR1 is WSHSY, CDR2 SAAADI, per germline. V lost 4 bases and J 11 bases, leaving 14 bases between the germline ends. The CDR3 is made up of 12 amino acids. CDR3 sequence reads: CASSALTNLAFF. The CDR3 DNA reads TGCGCCAGCAGTGCCTTAACAAACTTGGCTTTCTTT.

The table lists this clone with a few counts. V is TRBV7-9 and J is TRBJ1-2; no clear D gene. Between the trimmed V and J ends, which lost 5 bases and 8 bases, there was a span of 12 bases. This CDR3 is built from 12 residues. The germline V gene encodes CDR1 SEHNR and CDR2 FQNEAQ (reference sequence). The DNA for the CDR3 is TGTGCCAGCAGCCACGGGGTCGAAGGCTACACCTTC. It encodes CASSHGVEGYTF.